This T cell receptor (beta chain) comes out of a study of OX40 agonist ivuxolimab in advanced cancers. At the level of the study: Patients got intravenous ivuxolimab at 0.01 to 10 mg/kg every 2 weeks. Aged roughly 20 to 85 with a mean of 60 years, they were 82.7% male. Patients assigned to dose escalation were diagnosed with hepatocellular carcinoma, melanoma, renal cell or head and neck cancer.

The CDR3 is 16 amino acids. The germline CDR1 and CDR2 sequences are SGHVS and FQNEAQ. With 2 bases clipped from V and 2 bases from J, the junction kept 8 bases outside the gene matches. Libraries were prepared by immunoSEQ multiplex PCR; TCRdb keeps only in-frame clonotypes and omits some of them. Found here are about 62,000 clones, 79% of them singletons; the top ten hold 11%. This sequence was found in an adult with an advanced solid tumor such as melanoma, head and neck, liver or kidney cancer. V gene TRBV7-8 combines with J gene TRBJ2-7; TRBD2 matches at 8 bases. The material sequenced was CD4+ or CD8+ T cells sorted from blood, taken in a trial of the OX40 agonist ivuxolimab. The CDR3 DNA follows: TGTGCCAGCAGCTTATTAGCGGGTAGCGGGACCTACGAGCAGTACTTC. The encoded protein is CASSLLAGSGTYEQYF.